This T cell receptor (beta chain) was sequenced in a study of post-analysis software for immune sequencing data. On the study more broadly: The patients showed relapsing-remitting, secondary progressive and progressive-relapsing multiple sclerosis courses.

Overall study findings and caveats: Five TRBV segments, including TRBV5-6, TRBV5-1 and TRBV20-1, were more frequent in patients than controls. Significantly lower normalized Chao1 diversity was found in patients with multiple sclerosis relative to controls. Clustering by F measure revealed strong co-clustering among samples prepared together in one batch.

Worth noting for this clonotype: What it recognizes is unknown.

In germline, CDR1 is SEHNR, CDR2 FQNEAQ (reference sequence). This CDR3 comprises 17 residues. V lost 4 bases, J lost 1 base, and 12 bases stayed unmatched. Sequencing libraries made from TCR beta cDNA carried unique molecular identifiers. From the PCR reads, TCRdb called clonotypes with MiXCR, one entry per CDR3 protein. This table holds some 370,000 distinct CDR3 sequences, approximately 33% found once. This receptor was taken from a girl aged 10-17 years with multiple sclerosis. V and J are TRBV7-9 and TRBJ1-1; 7 positions match TRBD1. The sample consisted of blood. In nucleotides, the CDR3 is TGTGCCAGCAGCTGGGCCCACGGCAGGGGGACGAACACTGAAGCTTTCTTT. It specifies CASSWAHGRGTNTEAFF. The variable domain in full, with the rest retrieved from reference TRBV7-9 and TRBJ1-1, is DTGVSQNPRHKITKRGQNVTFRCDPISEHNRLYWYRQTLGQGPEFLTYFQNEAQLEKSRLLSDRFSAERPKGSFSTLEIQRTEQGDSAMYLCASSWAHGRGTNTEAFFGQGTRLTVV.